This is a list of T cell receptor beta chains from one sample in a study of CD8+ T cells in alopecia areata. TCRdb's table, derived via immunoSEQ multiplex PCR, lists solely in-frame clones and lacks some. The sample holds over 150,000 clones, about 55% seen once. Sequences were derived from CD8+ T cells sorted from blood, sampled at week 24, from a patient treated with tofacitinib. Source of these receptors: a human donor with alopecia areata. CDR3s include the opening cysteine and the closing phenylalanine or tryptophan. A D gene is named only where the DNA matches it firmly. Part of the rows lack a size; the others show once, few, many or a class for expanded clones.

clone_size j_call d_call v_call cdr3_aa cdr3_nt
. TRBJ1-1 . TRBV6-6 CASTVAVNTEAFF TGTGCCAGCACCGTAGCCGTGAACACTGAAGCTTTCTTT
. TRBJ2-5 . TRBV10-3 CAISERAEQETQYF TGTGCCATCAGTGAGAGAGCAGAACAAGAGACCCAGTACTTC
. TRBJ1-5 TRBD1 TRBV4-3 CASSQSYRGGSNQPQHF TGCGCCAGCAGCCAATCGTACAGGGGCGGTAGCAATCAGCCCCAGCATTTT
. TRBJ1-1 . TRBV20-1 CSAGREAFF TGCAGTGCCGGGAGGGAAGCTTTCTTT
few TRBJ1-2 TRBD1 TRBV29-1 CSGQGTDYGYTF TGCAGCGGACAGGGCACTGACTATGGCTACACCTTC
many TRBJ2-7 . TRBV5-5 CASRRSDYEQYF TGTGCCAGCCGCCGATCAGACTACGAGCAGTACTTC
. TRBJ2-7 . TRBV29-1 CSVEFGIENYEQYF TGCAGCGTTGAATTCGGGATTGAAAACTACGAGCAGTACTTC
once TRBJ1-5 . TRBV6-6 CASSYLLEPQHF TGTGCCAGCAGTTACCTCTTGGAGCCCCAGCATTTT
. TRBJ1-4 . TRBV11-2 CASSPVGEKLFF TGTGCCAGCAGTCCAGTTGGCGAAAAACTGTTTTTT
. TRBJ1-5 . TRBV9 CASSPGEGSNQPQHF TGTGCCAGCAGCCCGGGGGAGGGCTCCAATCAGCCCCAGCATTTT
. TRBJ2-7 TRBD1 TRBV5-6 CASSFGTGSYEQYF TGTGCCAGCAGTTTCGGGACAGGCTCCTACGAGCAGTACTTC
. TRBJ2-7 TRBD1 TRBV5-1 CASSFGTGDKVYEQYF TGCGCCAGCAGCTTTGGGACAGGGGATAAAGTCTACGAGCAGTACTTC
few TRBJ2-5 . TRBV29-1 CSVDLFLDQETQYF TGCAGCGTTGACCTCTTTTTGGATCAAGAGACCCAGTACTTC
. TRBJ1-6 TRBD1 TRBV27 CATGDRVGSPLHF TGTGCCACTGGGGACAGGGTAGGATCACCCCTCCACTTT
. TRBJ1-1 . TRBV11-1 CATSAPDKNTEAFF TGTGCCACCAGCGCCCCGGACAAGAACACTGAAGCTTTCTTT
few TRBJ2-2 . TRBV29-1 CSVRGEGGELFF TGCAGCGTTAGGGGAGAAGGCGGGGAGCTGTTTTTT
few TRBJ1-1 . TRBV19 CASSTTVWEAFF TGTGCCAGTAGTACAACAGTTTGGGAAGCTTTCTTT
. TRBJ1-1 . TRBV29-1 CSVEAGVEAFF TGCAGCGTTGAAGCGGGGGTTGAAGCTTTCTTT
. TRBJ2-7 TRBD2 TRBV25-1 CASRAGSEQYF TGTGCCAGCAGAGCGGGGAGCGAGCAGTACTTC
. TRBJ1-5 . TRBV4-3 CASSQEFIGEGSNQPQHF TGCGCCAGCAGCCAAGAATTTATTGGGGAGGGGAGCAATCAGCCCCAGCATTTT
. TRBJ2-2 TRBD1 TRBV9 CASSAPGQGADTGELFF TGTGCCAGCAGCGCGCCGGGACAGGGGGCGGACACCGGGGAGCTGTTTTTT
few TRBJ1-1 . TRBV27 CASSLAVTEAFF TGTGCCAGCAGTTTGGCCGTCACTGAAGCTTTCTTT
. TRBJ1-2 . TRBV6-5 CASSYGRSPNYTF TGTGCCAGCAGTTACGGCAGGTCGCCGAACTACACCTTC
. TRBJ2-7 TRBD1 TRBV30 CAWSVRQGYEQYF TGTGCCTGGAGTGTTCGACAGGGCTACGAGCAGTACTTC
. TRBJ2-1 TRBD2 TRBV7-2 CASSLRLAGVANEQFF TGTGCCAGCAGCCTCCGACTAGCGGGGGTAGCAAATGAGCAGTTCTTC
. TRBJ1-2 TRBD1 TRBV27 CASSLSGQGARGYTF TGTGCCAGCAGTTTATCGGGACAGGGGGCGCGCGGCTACACCTTC
. TRBJ1-2 . TRBV30 CAWSDRDIHNYGYTF TGTGCCTGGAGCGACCGGGACATCCATAACTATGGCTACACCTTC
. TRBJ2-7 . TRBV6-5 CASSYGQGIAYEQYF TGTGCCAGCAGTTACGGTCAGGGGATTGCCTACGAGCAGTACTTC
. TRBJ1-5 . TRBV4-1 CASSQERQNQPQHF TGCGCCAGCAGCCAAGAACGTCAGAATCAGCCCCAGCATTTT
. TRBJ1-4 . TRBV2 CASSERPSEKLFF TGTGCCAGCAGTGAACGCCCCTCTGAAAAACTGTTTTTT
. TRBJ2-3 TRBD2 TRBV7-6 CASSLEAGGTDTQYF TGTGCCAGCAGCTTAGAAGCGGGGGGCACAGATACGCAGTATTTT
. TRBJ1-1 . TRBV30 CAWTGGAVTEAFF TGTGCCTGGACGGGGGGGGCGGTCACTGAAGCTTTCTTT
few TRBJ1-4 . TRBV11-1 CASSLRAATNEKLFF TGTGCCAGCAGCTTGAGGGCGGCAACTAATGAAAAACTGTTTTTT
few TRBJ1-6 . TRBV7-2 CASSLGRAPRAGSPLHF TGTGCCAGCAGCTTAGGACGGGCACCTCGGGCTGGTTCACCCCTCCACTTT
. TRBJ2-7 TRBD1 TRBV4-3 CASSPEGTGLRSEQYF TGCGCCAGCAGCCCGGAGGGGACAGGGCTTCGGAGCGAGCAGTACTTC
. TRBJ2-1 TRBD2 TRBV7-2 CASSFPLAGGPHEQFF TGTGCCAGCAGCTTCCCACTAGCGGGGGGGCCTCATGAGCAGTTCTTC
. TRBJ2-5 . TRBV30 CAWSVDSREQETQYF TGTGCCTGGAGTGTAGACAGTCGGGAACAAGAGACCCAGTACTTC
. TRBJ2-1 . TRBV29-1 CSVDGQIGTSSYNEQFF TGCAGCGTTGATGGACAGATAGGTACCAGCTCCTACAATGAGCAGTTCTTC
. TRBJ1-2 TRBD1 TRBV6-6 CASSQQGTDYGYTF TGTGCCAGCAGTCAACAGGGGACCGACTATGGCTACACCTTC
. TRBJ1-1 . TRBV27 CASSLQGHTEAFF TGTGCCAGCAGTTTACAGGGTCACACTGAAGCTTTCTTT
few TRBJ1-1 TRBD1 TRBV14 CASSPRDSQEAFF TGTGCCAGCAGCCCCCGGGACAGTCAAGAAGCTTTCTTT
few TRBJ2-1 TRBD2 TRBV12-5 CASGLPTSGGSDEQFF TGTGCTAGTGGTTTGCCGACTAGCGGGGGGTCTGATGAGCAGTTCTTC
few TRBJ1-2 . TRBV10-3 CAISDGNYGYTF TGTGCCATCAGTGACGGTAACTATGGCTACACCTTC
. TRBJ1-2 TRBD1 TRBV29-1 CSVERQGVLVHGYTF TGCAGCGTTGAAAGACAGGGCGTTTTGGTGCACGGCTACACCTTC
few TRBJ1-1 . TRBV19 CASSAGILTEAFF TGTGCCAGTAGTGCAGGGATTCTCACTGAAGCTTTCTTT
few TRBJ1-2 . TRBV14 CATSSPSGYTF TGTGCCACCTCGAGTCCGAGCGGCTACACCTTC
. TRBJ1-5 . TRBV9 CASSVSVGGNQPQHF TGTGCCAGCAGCGTAAGTGTCGGTGGCAATCAGCCCCAGCATTTT
. TRBJ1-6 . TRBV27 CASSLSNEGFSPLHF TGTGCCAGCAGTTTATCCAACGAGGGTTTCTCACCCCTCCACTTT
. TRBJ2-1 . TRBV7-3 CASSLGAADYNEQFF TGTGCCAGCAGCTTAGGGGCAGCGGATTACAATGAGCAGTTCTTC
. TRBJ2-3 TRBD2 TRBV7-8 CATLSGGSTDTQYF TGTGCCACCCTAAGCGGGGGGAGCACAGATACGCAGTATTTT
. TRBJ1-2 TRBD1 TRBV7-2 CASSSYFTGGEGYTF TGTGCCAGCAGCTCTTACTTCACAGGGGGCGAGGGCTACACCTTC
. TRBJ1-1 . TRBV9 CASSANRATEAFF TGTGCCAGCAGCGCAAACAGGGCCACTGAAGCTTTCTTT
. TRBJ1-1 . TRBV4-1 CASSQDIVYTEAFF TGCGCCAGCAGCCAAGATATTGTGTACACTGAAGCTTTCTTT
. TRBJ1-5 TRBD1 TRBV30 CAWSLGQGHQPQHF TGTGCCTGGAGTCTCGGACAGGGCCATCAGCCCCAGCATTTT
. TRBJ2-5 . TRBV6-1 CASSETPKETQYF TGTGCCAGCAGTGAGACACCCAAGGAGACCCAGTACTTC
. TRBJ1-2 . TRBV27 CASSLSTGNYGYTF TGTGCCAGCAGTTTATCGACAGGAAACTATGGCTACACCTTC
few TRBJ1-2 TRBD1 TRBV23-1 CASSQSQAGQGSHGYTF TGCGCCAGCAGTCAATCACAGGCCGGACAGGGGTCTCATGGCTACACCTTC
few TRBJ2-1 TRBD1 TRBV7-9 CASSSDRTGAYNEQFF TGTGCCAGCAGCTCCGACCGGACAGGGGCGTACAATGAGCAGTTCTTC
. TRBJ1-1 . TRBV7-8 CASILQGKNTEAFF TGTGCCAGCATCCTACAGGGAAAGAACACTGAAGCTTTCTTT
. TRBJ2-1 . TRBV7-9 CASSLKVSPPYNEQFF TGTGCCAGCAGCTTAAAGGTTTCTCCTCCGTACAATGAGCAGTTCTTC